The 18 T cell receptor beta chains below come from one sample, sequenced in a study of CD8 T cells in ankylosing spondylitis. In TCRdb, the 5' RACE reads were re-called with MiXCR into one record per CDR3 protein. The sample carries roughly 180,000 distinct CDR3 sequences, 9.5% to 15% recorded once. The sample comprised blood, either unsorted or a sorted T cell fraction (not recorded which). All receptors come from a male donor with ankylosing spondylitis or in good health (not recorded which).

For the CDR3, the DNA is TGTGCCAGCAGCCCAGGGACCCCTGGGGACTACAATGAGCAGTTCTTC. This codes for CASSPGTPGDYNEQFF. The chain combines TRBV6-1 with TRBJ2-1; tentatively, D is TRBD1 or TRBD2 (5 bases each). The germline gives CDR1 MNHNS, CDR2 SASEGT. V was cut by 6 bases and J by 3 bases, with 18 bases left in between. The CDR3 runs to 16 residues.

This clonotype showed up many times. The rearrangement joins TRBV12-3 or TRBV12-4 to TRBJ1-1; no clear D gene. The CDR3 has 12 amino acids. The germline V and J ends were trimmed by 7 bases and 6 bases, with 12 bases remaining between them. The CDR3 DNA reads TGTGCCAGCACCTCTTTTAACGCTGAAGCTTTCTTT. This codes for CASTSFNAEAFF.

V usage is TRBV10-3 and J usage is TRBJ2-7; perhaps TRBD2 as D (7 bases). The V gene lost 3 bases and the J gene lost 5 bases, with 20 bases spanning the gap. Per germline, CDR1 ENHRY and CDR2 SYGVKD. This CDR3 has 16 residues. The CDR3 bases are TGTGCCATCAGTGACGGGCGGGGGCCTCCCGGGGACGAGCAGTACTTC. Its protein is CAISDGRGPPGDEQYF.

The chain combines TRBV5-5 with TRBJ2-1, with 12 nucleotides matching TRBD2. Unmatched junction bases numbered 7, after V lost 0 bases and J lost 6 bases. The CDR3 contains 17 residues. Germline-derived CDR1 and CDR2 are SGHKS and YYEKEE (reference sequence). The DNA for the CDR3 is TGTGCCAGCAGCTTGGAGACTAGCGGGAGTCCTACCAATGAGCAGTTCTTC. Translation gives CASSLETSGSPTNEQFF.

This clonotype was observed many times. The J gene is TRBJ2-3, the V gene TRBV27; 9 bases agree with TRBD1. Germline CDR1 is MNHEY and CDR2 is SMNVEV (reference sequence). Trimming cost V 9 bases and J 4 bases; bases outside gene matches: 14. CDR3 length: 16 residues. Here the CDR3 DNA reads TGTGCCAGTAGGGGGCTAGACAGGGGGGTCGCAGATACGCAGTATTTT. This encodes CASRGLDRGVADTQYF.

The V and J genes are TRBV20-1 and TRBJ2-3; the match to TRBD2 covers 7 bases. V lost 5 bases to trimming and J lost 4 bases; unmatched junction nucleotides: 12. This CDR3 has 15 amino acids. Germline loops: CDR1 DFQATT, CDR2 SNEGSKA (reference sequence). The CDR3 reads CSASSSSGSSDTQYF. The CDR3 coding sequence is TGCAGTGCTTCCTCCTCTAGCGGTTCCTCAGATACGCAGTATTTT.

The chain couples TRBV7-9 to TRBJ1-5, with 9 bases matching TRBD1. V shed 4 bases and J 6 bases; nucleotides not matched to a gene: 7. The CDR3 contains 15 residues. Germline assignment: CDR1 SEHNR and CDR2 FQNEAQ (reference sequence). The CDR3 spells CASSSGTGKVQPQHF. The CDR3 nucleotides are TGTGCCAGCAGCTCCGGGACAGGGAAGGTTCAGCCCCAGCATTTT. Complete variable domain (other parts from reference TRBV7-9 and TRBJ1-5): DTGVSQNPRHKITKRGQNVTFRCDPISEHNRLYWYRQTLGQGPEFLTYFQNEAQLEKSRLLSDRFSAERPKGSFSTLEIQRTEQGDSAMYLCASSSGTGKVQPQHFGDGTRLSIL.

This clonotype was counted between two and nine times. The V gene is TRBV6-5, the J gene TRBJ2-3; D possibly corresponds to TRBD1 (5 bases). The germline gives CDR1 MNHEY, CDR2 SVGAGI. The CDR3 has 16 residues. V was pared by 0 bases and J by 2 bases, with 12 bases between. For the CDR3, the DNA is TGTGCCAGCAGTTACTCTGGGGCAGCGACCACAGATACGCAGTATTTT. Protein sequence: CASSYSGAATTDTQYF.

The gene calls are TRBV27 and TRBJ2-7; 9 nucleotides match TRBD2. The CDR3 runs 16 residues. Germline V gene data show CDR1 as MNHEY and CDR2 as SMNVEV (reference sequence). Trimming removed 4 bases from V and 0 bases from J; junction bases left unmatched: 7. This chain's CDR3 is CASSSLAGVSSYEQYF. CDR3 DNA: TGTGCCAGCAGTTCACTAGCGGGTGTTTCCTCCTACGAGCAGTACTTC.

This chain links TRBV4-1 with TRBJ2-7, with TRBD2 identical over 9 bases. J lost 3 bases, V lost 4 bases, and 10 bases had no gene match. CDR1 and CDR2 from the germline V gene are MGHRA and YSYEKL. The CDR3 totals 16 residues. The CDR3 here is CASSPRWAGGLYEQYF. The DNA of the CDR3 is TGCGCCAGCAGCCCCCGTTGGGCGGGAGGGCTCTACGAGCAGTACTTC.

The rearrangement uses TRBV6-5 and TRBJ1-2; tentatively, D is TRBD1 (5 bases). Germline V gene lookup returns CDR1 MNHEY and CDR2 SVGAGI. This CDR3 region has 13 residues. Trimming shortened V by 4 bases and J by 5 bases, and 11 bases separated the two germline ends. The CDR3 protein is CASSFQGWYGYTF. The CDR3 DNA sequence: TGTGCCAGCAGTTTCCAGGGATGGTATGGCTACACCTTC.

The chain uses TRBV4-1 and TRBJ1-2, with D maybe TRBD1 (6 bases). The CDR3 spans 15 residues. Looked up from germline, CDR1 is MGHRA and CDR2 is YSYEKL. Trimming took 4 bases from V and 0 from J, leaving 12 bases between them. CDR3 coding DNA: TGCGCCAGCAGCCCAGGAGGGGGGCCTAACTATGGCTACACCTTC. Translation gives CASSPGGGPNYGYTF.

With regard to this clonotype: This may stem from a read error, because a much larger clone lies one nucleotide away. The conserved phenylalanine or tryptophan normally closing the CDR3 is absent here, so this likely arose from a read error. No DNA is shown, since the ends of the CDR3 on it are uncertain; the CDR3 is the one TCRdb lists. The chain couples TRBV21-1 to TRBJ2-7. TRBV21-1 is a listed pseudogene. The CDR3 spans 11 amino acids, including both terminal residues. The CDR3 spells CASSTFYEQYS.

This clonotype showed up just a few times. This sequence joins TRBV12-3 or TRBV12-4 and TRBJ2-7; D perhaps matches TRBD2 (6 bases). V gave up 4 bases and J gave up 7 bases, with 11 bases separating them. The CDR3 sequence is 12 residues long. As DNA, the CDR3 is TGTGCCAGCAGTTGGGGCGGGATTGAGCAGTACTTC. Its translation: CASSWGGIEQYF.

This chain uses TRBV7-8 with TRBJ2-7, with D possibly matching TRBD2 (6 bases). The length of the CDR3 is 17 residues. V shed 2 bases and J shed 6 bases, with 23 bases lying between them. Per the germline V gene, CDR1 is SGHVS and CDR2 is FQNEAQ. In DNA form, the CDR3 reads TGTGCCAGCAGCTTATCTCAGGAGGGCAGGCCCCCGAGCGAGCAGTACTTC. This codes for CASSLSQEGRPPSEQYF.

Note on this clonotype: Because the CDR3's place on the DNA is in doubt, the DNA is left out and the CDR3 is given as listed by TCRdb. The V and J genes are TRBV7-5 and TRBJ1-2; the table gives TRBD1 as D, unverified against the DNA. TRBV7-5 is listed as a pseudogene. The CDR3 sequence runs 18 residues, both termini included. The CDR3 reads CISVSEAYNLRGGYGYTF.

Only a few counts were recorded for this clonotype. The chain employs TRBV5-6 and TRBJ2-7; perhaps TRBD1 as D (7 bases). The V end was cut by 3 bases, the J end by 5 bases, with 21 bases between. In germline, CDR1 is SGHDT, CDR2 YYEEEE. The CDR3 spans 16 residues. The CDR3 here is CASSSPQGGNEDEQYF. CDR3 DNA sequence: TGTGCCAGCAGCTCACCTCAGGGGGGAAACGAAGACGAGCAGTACTTC.

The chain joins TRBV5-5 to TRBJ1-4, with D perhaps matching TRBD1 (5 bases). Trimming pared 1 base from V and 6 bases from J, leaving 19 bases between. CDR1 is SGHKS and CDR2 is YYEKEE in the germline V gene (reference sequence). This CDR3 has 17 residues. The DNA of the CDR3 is TGTGCCAGCAGCTTGAGCCGGGTCCCTAAAGGGGATGAAAAACTGTTTTTT. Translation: CASSLSRVPKGDEKLFF. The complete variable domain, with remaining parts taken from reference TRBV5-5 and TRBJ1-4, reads DAGVTQSPTHLIKTRGQQVTLRCSPISGHKSVSWYQQVLGQGPQFIFQYYEKEERGRGNFPDRFSARQFPNYSSELNVNALLLGDSALYLCASSLSRVPKGDEKLFFGSGTQLSVL.